This T cell receptor (beta chain) derives from a study of CD8+ T cells in alopecia areata. Study details: Dosing with tofacitinib proceeded for 6 to 18 months, followed by 6 months off drug.

Both peripheral blood and punch biopsies of lesional scalp skin were obtained from patients who had alopecia areata. TCR sequencing used cDNA made by reverse transcription of extracted RNA. Some clones are missing from TCRdb's copy, which holds only in-frame ones; the method was immunoSEQ multiplex PCR. This table holds 150,000 to 200,000 clones, around 50% found once. Overall study results and limits: It was less clear whether patients shared TCRs than it was in mice, possibly because of HLA. The study found higher clonality in lesional than normal scalp, especially in alopecia totalis/universalis.

CDR1 and CDR2 (germline): SGHRS, YFSETQ. This CDR3 spans 14 amino acids. With 4 bases removed from V and 2 bases from J, the gap between germline ends came to 12 bases. Turning to this clone: The target antigen is unknown.

The chain is built from TRBV5-1 and TRBJ1-2; the D gene is possibly TRBD1 (5 bases). The sample here was CD4+ T cells sorted from blood, taken at week 0. The sequence was obtained from a human donor with alopecia areata. The CDR3 spells CASSPDTGNYGYTF. CDR3 nucleotides: TGCGCCAGCAGCCCCGATACAGGAAACTATGGCTACACCTTC. Filled out from reference TRBV5-1 and TRBJ1-2, the complete variable domain reads KAGVTQTPRYLIKTRGQQVTLSCSPISGHRSVSWYQQTPGQGLQFLFEYFSETQRNKGNFPGRFSGRQFSNSRSEMNVSTLELGDSALYLCASSPDTGNYGYTFGSGTRLTVV.